This TCR beta chain was captured in a study of blood T cell repertoires in COVID-19. Looking at the study overall: There were acute and convalescent COVID-19 samples, and they came from the United States, Italy and Spain. The analysed material was cDNA or gDNA that came from T cells, B-cell-depleted T cells, or PBMCs.

Germline V gene lookup returns CDR1 SNHLY and CDR2 FYNNEI. This CDR3 is built from 13 residues. The V gene lost 5 bases and the J gene lost 5 bases, with 9 bases spanning the gap. Source study methods: Using reference gene primer amplification, nucleated cell counts were estimated. The method was immunoSEQ multiplex PCR; TCRdb's version includes in-frame clones alone and lacks a portion of them. V and J calls and clone size follow that table, whereas D and trimming were derived from the DNA. The profile covers about 200,000 clones, with less than 85% appearing a single time and about 7% taken by the ten largest. This clone appeared a single time.

The receptor comes from a woman in her seventies with acute or convalescent COVID-19. The rearrangement links TRBV2 to TRBJ2-2; D remains ambiguous. The sample consisted of peripheral blood. CDR3 sequence reads: CASSPSETGELFF. The DNA for the CDR3 is TGTGCCAGCAGTCCGAGTGAGACCGGGGAGCTGTTTTTT. Filled out from reference TRBV2 and TRBJ2-2, the complete variable domain reads EPEVTQTPSHQVTQMGQEVILRCVPISNHLYFYWYRQILGQKVEFLVSFYNNEISEKSEIFDDQFSVERPDGSNFTLKIRSTKLEDSAMYFCASSPSETGELFFGEGSRLTVL.